This record looks at one TCR beta chain sequence and its context. This specimen comes from a study of cytomegalovirus exposure and HLA in healthy donors. Study overall: The 120 or so validation repertoires used a platform that matched the one used for the approximately 670 first-cohort repertoires, as a later analysis reported.

Assay used: immunoSEQ multiplex PCR; TCRdb lists only in-frame clones, some missing. Of under 400,000 clones in the sample, approximately 90% were seen once. The donors were members of the approximately 130-subject validation cohort (separate from the roughly 660-subject first cohort). This CDR3 has 15 residues. Trimming removed 0 bases from V and 0 bases from J, with 3 bases in between. Germline V CDR1 and CDR2: SGHVS, FQNEAQ. This receptor was taken from a woman under 30 in good health and CMV-seronegative. This rearrangement joins TRBV7-8 to TRBJ2-6, with unresolved D. The sample taken for sequencing was PBMCs. The CDR3 spells CASSLAHSGANVLTF. The CDR3 nucleotides read TGTGCCAGCAGCTTAGCCCACTCTGGGGCCAACGTCCTGACTTTC.